This T cell receptor beta chain was documented in a study of cytomegalovirus exposure and HLA in healthy donors. This clone occurred a few times. This table comes from immunoSEQ multiplex PCR, and its TCRdb copy is limited to in-frame clones, with some not included. The repertoire holds about 73,000 clones, about 90% seen once, with around 4% in the top ten. Material for sequencing was PBMCs. This receptor was obtained from a woman younger than 35 in good health and CMV-seropositive.

The CDR3 sequence: CASSETGGSGANVLTF. The CDR3 nucleotides are TGCGCCAGCAGTGAGACAGGGGGCTCTGGGGCCAACGTCCTGACTTTC. The J gene is TRBJ2-6, the V gene TRBV10-2; TRBD1 matches at 8 bases. The CDR3 totals 16 residues. V shed 2 bases, J shed 0 bases, and the junction held 0 bases outside the gene matches. From germline, CDR1 is WSHSY and CDR2 SAAADI.